This T cell receptor beta chain appears in the sequencing data of a study of OX40 agonist ivuxolimab in advanced cancers. The repertoire was sequenced with immunoSEQ multiplex PCR; TCRdb's copy has only in-frame clones and lacks some. Of about 90,000 clones listed, less than 95% are singletons. Sequenced material: CD4+ or CD8+ T cells sorted from blood, taken in a trial of the OX40 agonist ivuxolimab. This sequence originates from an adult with an advanced solid tumor such as melanoma, head and neck, liver or kidney cancer.

The CDR3: CASSYSSGGSEAFF. CDR3 DNA sequence: TGTGCCAGCAGTTACTCGTCGGGAGGCTCTGAAGCTTTCTTT. The chain joins TRBV6-5 to TRBJ1-1; D not resolved. The CDR3 runs 14 residues. V was pared by 0 bases and J by 6 bases, with 11 bases between. The V gene's germline CDR1 is MNHEY and CDR2 SVGAGI.